These 20 T cell receptor beta chains share one sample of origin, sequenced in a study of shared clonotypes between healthy human individuals. The data were produced by immunoSEQ multiplex PCR, yet TCRdb's version contains in-frame clones alone and is incomplete. The table shows about 2.2 million clones, with just under 95% occurring only once. Naive CD8 cells comprised CD45RO-negative, CCR7-positively selected cells, excluding terminally differentiated effector memory CD45RA+ cells. The sequenced sample consisted of naive CD8+ T cells from PBMCs. The receptors originated from a man between 18 and 29 years old in good health. Some clones in this sample may be carry-over from other donors' samples.

V gene TRBV28 combines with J gene TRBJ1-1; 7 bases align to TRBD1. The CDR3 totals 17 residues. Trimming took 4 bases from V and 4 from J; bases not matched to a gene: 15. Germline V gene lookup returns CDR1 MDHEN and CDR2 SYDVKM. This CDR3 reads CASSSFMLDRMLTEAFF. CDR3 coding DNA: TGTGCCAGCAGTTCCTTTATGTTGGACAGGATGCTCACTGAAGCTTTCTTT.

This chain links TRBV19 with TRBJ2-2, with D tentatively TRBD2 (5 bases). CDR3 length: 15 residues. V was pared by 5 bases and J by 0 bases, with 10 bases between. CDR1 and CDR2 (germline): LNHDA, SQIVND (reference sequence). Here the CDR3 reads CASSPWRANTGELFF. The CDR3 DNA reads TGTGCCAGTAGTCCGTGGCGGGCGAACACCGGGGAGCTGTTTTTT.

The V and J genes are TRBV29-1 and TRBJ1-1, with a possible D match to TRBD1 (6 bases). The CDR3 has 13 amino acids. In germline, CDR1 is SQVTM, CDR2 ANQGSEA. V was cut by 3 bases and J by 0 bases, with 8 bases left in between. CDR3 DNA sequence: TGCAGCGTTGACGGGGGCTTGAACACTGAAGCTTTCTTT. It is translated as CSVDGGLNTEAFF. The entire variable domain, with the rest obtained from reference TRBV29-1 and TRBJ1-1, is as follows: SAVISQKPSRDICQRGTSLTIQCQVDSQVTMMFWYRQQPGQSLTLIATANQGSEATYESGFVIDKFPISRPNLTFSTLTVSNMSPEDSSIYLCSVDGGLNTEAFFGQGTRLTVV.

This chain links TRBV7-9 with TRBJ2-1; D unresolved. The CDR3 consists of 12 residues. The germline gives CDR1 SEHNR, CDR2 FQNEAQ (reference sequence). Trimming left V 5 bases short and J 10 bases short, with 12 bases between. For the CDR3, the DNA is TGTGCCAGCAGCCTAGTCCACAGAGAGCAGTTCTTC. Translated, it gives CASSLVHREQFF.

The V and J genes are TRBV9 and TRBJ2-1; no clear D. CDR3 length: 11 amino acids. The V end lost 3 bases, the J end lost 8 bases, and 6 bases lay between the germline ends. CDR1 is SGDLS and CDR2 is YYNGEE in the germline V gene. CDR3 nucleotide sequence: TGTGCCAGCAGCGACGGACATGAGCAGTTCTTC. This codes for CASSDGHEQFF. Full variable domain (missing parts from reference TRBV9 and TRBJ2-1): DSGVTQTPKHLITATGQRVTLRCSPRSGDLSVYWYQQSLDQGLQFLIQYYNGEERAKGNILERFSAQQFPDLHSELNLSSLELGDSALYFCASSDGHEQFFGPGTRLTVL.

The V gene is TRBV27, the J gene TRBJ2-5; 8 bases agree with TRBD1. The trim removed 7 bases at V and 4 bases at J, leaving 5 bases unmatched. This CDR3 spans 13 amino acids. The V gene's germline CDR1 is MNHEY and CDR2 SMNVEV (reference sequence). The CDR3 nucleotides read TGTGCCAGCACAGGGGGCCGAGGAGAGACCCAGTACTTC. It encodes CASTGGRGETQYF.

The chain carries TRBV27 and TRBJ1-1, with D possibly TRBD1 on 5 matching bases. This CDR3 comprises 18 residues. Germline V gives CDR1 MNHEY, CDR2 SMNVEV (reference sequence). V lost 2 bases and J 4 bases, leaving 23 bases between the germline ends. The CDR3 sequence is CASSLALGRGRVGTEAFF. The CDR3 nucleotides are TGTGCCAGCAGTTTAGCCCTGGGGAGGGGACGTGTTGGCACTGAAGCTTTCTTT.

This chain joins TRBV7-9 and TRBJ2-1; TRBD2 aligns across 7 bases. The V gene's germline CDR1 is SEHNR and CDR2 FQNEAQ (reference sequence). Trimming took 5 bases from V and 6 from J; bases not matched to a gene: 10. This CDR3 spans 15 amino acids. CDR3 nucleotide sequence: TGTGCCAGCAGCCACGCGGCGGGAGAAGTCAATGAGCAGTTCTTC. It encodes CASSHAAGEVNEQFF.

The chain employs TRBV4-1 and TRBJ1-1; 7 bases are a match to TRBD1. J was trimmed by 4 bases and V by 3 bases; bases with no gene match: 2. The CDR3 is 13 amino acids. Germline CDR1 MGHRA, CDR2 YSYEKL. Here the CDR3 reads CASSQWDSTEAFF. CDR3 DNA sequence: TGCGCCAGCAGCCAGTGGGACAGCACTGAAGCTTTCTTT.

This chain uses TRBV2 with TRBJ2-1; weak D call: TRBD2 (6 bases). The V gene's germline CDR1 is SNHLY and CDR2 FYNNEI. This CDR3 is 15 amino acids long. Trimming took 3 bases from V and 5 from J, leaving 14 bases between them. The CDR3 here is CASSDGLIMNNEQFF. The CDR3, as DNA: TGTGCCAGCAGTGACGGACTAATTATGAACAATGAGCAGTTCTTC.

Concerning this clone itself: Since a much larger clone is just one base distant, this may be a read error. The chain joins TRBV7-6 to TRBJ2-7, with 7 nucleotides matching TRBD1. The J segment lost 0 bases and the V segment lost 1 base, leaving 0 bases of the junction unmatched. This CDR3 spans 14 amino acids. Germline assignment: CDR1 SGHVS and CDR2 FNYEAQ. CDR3 residues: CASSLGDSSYEQYF. The CDR3 DNA reads TGTGCCAGCAGCTTAGGGGACAGCTCCTACGAGCAGTACTTC.

This clone was detected only once. The chain carries TRBV11-1 and TRBJ1-1; D unresolved. The CDR3 covers 13 residues. Per germline, CDR1 SGHAT and CDR2 FQDESV (reference sequence). V was pared by 1 base and J by 4 bases, with 7 bases between. The CDR3 sequence: CASSLGESTEAFF. The CDR3 bases are TGTGCCAGCAGCTTAGGGGAAAGCACTGAAGCTTTCTTT. The complete variable domain, with remaining parts taken from reference TRBV11-1 and TRBJ1-1, reads EAEVAQSPRYKITEKSQAVAFWCDPISGHATLYWYRQILGQGPELLVQFQDESVVDDSQLPKDRFSAERLKGVDSTLKIQPAELGDSAMYLCASSLGESTEAFFGQGTRLTVV.

The chain is built from TRBV5-1 and TRBJ2-1; TRBD2 matches at 10 bases. CDR3 length: 16 residues. Germline V lookup: CDR1 SGHRS, CDR2 YFSETQ. Trimming took 4 bases from V and 6 from J; bases not matched to a gene: 10. The CDR3 reads CASSPYASGRGNEQFF. CDR3 nucleotides: TGCGCCAGCAGCCCATACGCCAGCGGGAGGGGCAATGAGCAGTTCTTC. The whole variable domain, filled in from reference TRBV5-1 and TRBJ2-1, reads KAGVTQTPRYLIKTRGQQVTLSCSPISGHRSVSWYQQTPGQGLQFLFEYFSETQRNKGNFPGRFSGRQFSNSRSEMNVSTLELGDSALYLCASSPYASGRGNEQFFGPGTRLTVL.

Concerning this clone itself: In the same sample, other DNA sequences code for this CDR3. CDR3 region: CASSVGARGSYEQYF. The CDR3 region has the DNA TGTGCCAGCAGCGTAGGAGCCAGGGGGTCCTACGAGCAGTACTTC. The V and J genes are TRBV9 and TRBJ2-7; TRBD1 aligns across 7 bases. The CDR3 sequence is 15 residues long. V gave up 0 bases and J gave up 1 base; unmatched junction bases: 4. The germline CDR1 and CDR2 sequences are SGDLS and YYNGEE.

The V gene is TRBV28, the J gene TRBJ2-6; the D gene could be TRBD1 or TRBD2 (6 bases each). This CDR3 spans 21 amino acids. In germline, CDR1 is MDHEN, CDR2 SYDVKM. Trimming removed 3 bases from V and 0 bases from J, with 24 bases in between. CDR3 amino acids: CASSFRTLAGQKSSGANVLTF. The DNA for the CDR3 is TGTGCCAGCAGTTTCCGCACTCTGGCGGGACAAAAAAGCTCTGGGGCCAACGTCCTGACTTTC.

As to this clone: Additional DNA sequences in this sample encode the identical CDR3. The V call is TRBV7-9, the J call TRBJ2-7; D is undetermined. The ends were cut back, 3 bases at V and 1 base at J, with 4 bases in the middle. The CDR3 spans 12 residues. Germline CDR1 reads SEHNR; CDR2 reads FQNEAQ (reference sequence). CDR3 loop: CASSFSSYEQYF. CDR3 sequence (DNA): TGTGCCAGCAGCTTTAGTTCCTACGAGCAGTACTTC.

The chain has TRBV7-2 and TRBJ2-7, with a tentative D call TRBD1 (6 bases). The CDR3 loop spans 16 amino acids. Germline CDR1 reads SGHTA; CDR2 reads FQGNSA. With 5 bases removed from V and 4 bases from J, the gap between germline ends came to 21 bases. CDR3 sequence (DNA): TGTGCCAGCAGCAAAGGAGCCCGGGACATGGGATACGAGCAGTACTTC. Translating it yields CASSKGARDMGYEQYF. Full variable domain (outside the CDR3, taken from reference TRBV7-2 and TRBJ2-7): GAGVSQSPSNKVTEKGKDVELRCDPISGHTALYWYRQSLGQGLEFLIYFQGNSAPDKSGLPSDRFSAERTGGSVSTLTIQRTQQEDSAVYLCASSKGARDMGYEQYFGPGTRLTVT.

This clone appeared a single time. V usage is TRBV10-3 and J usage is TRBJ2-3, with 7 nucleotides matching TRBD2. J was trimmed by 0 bases and V by 6 bases; bases with no gene match: 3. The CDR3 loop spans 14 amino acids. The germline gives CDR1 ENHRY, CDR2 SYGVKD. The chain's CDR3 is CAISLAESTDTQYF. For the CDR3, the DNA is TGTGCCATCAGCCTAGCGGAAAGCACAGATACGCAGTATTTT.

This clone was detected only a few times. Other DNA sequences from this sample encode an identical CDR3 as well. The chain links TRBV5-1 to TRBJ1-1, with D unclear. V was cut by 3 bases and J by 5 bases, with 5 bases left in between. CDR1 SGHRS and CDR2 YFSETQ come from the germline V gene. CDR3 length equals 11 residues. The DNA for the CDR3 is TGCGCCAGCAGCTGGGGTACTGAAGCTTTCTTT. The encoded protein is CASSWGTEAFF.

V gene TRBV15 combines with J gene TRBJ2-7; unclear D gene. CDR1 and CDR2 from the germline V gene are LNHNV and YYDKDF (reference sequence). The ends were cut back, 1 base at V and 3 bases at J, with 7 bases in the middle. The CDR3 totals 13 residues. The CDR3: CATSRGEVYEQYF. Here the CDR3 DNA reads TGTGCCACCAGCAGAGGAGAGGTCTACGAGCAGTACTTC.